One and the same sample provided the 14 T cell receptor beta chains below, sequenced in a study of cytotoxic CD8 clonotypes in ibrutinib-treated CLL. The data were produced by immunoSEQ multiplex PCR, yet TCRdb's version contains in-frame clones alone and is incomplete. The sample has 150,000 to 200,000 clones; around nine tenths are singletons. The specimen comprised PBMCs, sampled at disease progression, from a patient treated with ibrutinib. Receptor source: a human donor with chronic lymphocytic leukemia.

The chain joins TRBV7-9 to TRBJ1-5; 7 bases are a match to TRBD1. Germline lookup yields CDR1 SEHNR and CDR2 FQNEAQ (reference sequence). There are 14 residues in the CDR3. Unmatched junction bases numbered 6, after V lost 5 bases and J lost 5 bases. For the CDR3, the DNA is TGTGCCAGCAGCCCGACAGGGTCCGATCAGCCCCAGCATTTT. Its protein is CASSPTGSDQPQHF.

The chain has TRBV19 and TRBJ2-2; 10 bases agree with TRBD2. Per the germline V gene, CDR1 is LNHDA and CDR2 is SQIVND (reference sequence). V shed 4 bases, J shed 4 bases, and the junction held 3 bases outside the gene matches. The CDR3 has 15 residues. CDR3 region: CASSRLAGVTGELFF. The CDR3 region has the DNA TGTGCCAGTAGTAGGCTAGCGGGAGTCACCGGGGAGCTGTTTTTT.

The chain recombines TRBV7-3 with TRBJ2-1; possibly TRBD1 for D (6 bases). Germline lookup yields CDR1 SGHTA and CDR2 FQGTGA. This CDR3 has 17 amino acids. V lost 5 bases, J lost 0 bases, and 17 bases lay in between. The CDR3 loop reads CASSLHHTGTSYNEQFF. CDR3 DNA: TGTGCCAGCAGCCTCCACCATACAGGGACCTCCTACAATGAGCAGTTCTTC.

V usage is TRBV18 and J usage is TRBJ2-3; no clear D. In germline, CDR1 is KGHSH, CDR2 LQKENI. This CDR3 has 13 residues. The germline V and J ends were trimmed by 0 bases and 2 bases, with 3 bases remaining between them. The CDR3 reads CASSPPNTDTQYF. In DNA, the CDR3 is TGTGCCAGCTCACCACCCAACACAGATACGCAGTATTTT.

The V call is TRBV27, the J call TRBJ2-7, with unresolved D. Germline values: CDR1 MNHEY, CDR2 SMNVEV (reference sequence). CDR3 length: 13 residues. The germline V and J ends were trimmed by 2 bases and 5 bases, with 10 bases remaining between them. The CDR3 bases are TGTGCCAGCAGTTTAAACGGTCGAAACGAGCAGTACTTC. Residues: CASSLNGRNEQYF.

The chain links TRBV10-1 to TRBJ1-1; D might be TRBD1 (6 bases). Germline values: CDR1 WNHNN, CDR2 SYGVQD (reference sequence). Trimming stripped 4 bases from V and 1 base from J, with 13 bases between. The CDR3 contains 15 residues. Here the CDR3 reads CASSGAGTPNTEAFF. The CDR3 nucleotides are TGCGCCAGCAGTGGCGCCGGGACACCGAACACTGAAGCTTTCTTT.

This chain links TRBV28 with TRBJ2-7, with TRBD1 matching over 9 bases. Germline V gene sequence: CDR1 MDHEN, CDR2 SYDVKM. The CDR3 sequence is 13 residues long. V trimming: 6 bases; J trimming: 3 bases; junction bases outside the gene matches: 3. Here the CDR3 reads CASRQGAIYEQYF. The DNA of the CDR3 is TGTGCCAGCAGACAGGGGGCAATCTACGAGCAGTACTTC.

V is TRBV10-3 and J is TRBJ1-1; D might be TRBD1 (5 bases). The CDR3 runs to 14 residues. Germline V lookup: CDR1 ENHRY, CDR2 SYGVKD. V was shortened by 6 bases and J by 6 bases, with 17 bases between the two germline ends. The CDR3 reads CAISGGGDLAEAFF. The DNA of the CDR3 is TGTGCCATCAGCGGGGGTGGGGATTTGGCTGAAGCTTTCTTT.

This clone was counted a few times. V usage is TRBV2 and J usage is TRBJ2-1; TRBD1 matches 8 bases. This CDR3 is built from 13 residues. Germline loops: CDR1 SNHLY, CDR2 FYNNEI. Trimming cost V 3 bases and J 10 bases; bases outside gene matches: 5. CDR3: CASSEDRVREQFF. CDR3 in DNA: TGTGCCAGCAGTGAGGACAGGGTCAGAGAGCAGTTCTTC.

The chain couples TRBV18 to TRBJ2-7, with TRBD1 matching over 7 bases. CDR3 length: 17 residues. The J segment lost 0 bases and the V segment lost 6 bases, leaving 14 bases of the junction unmatched. CDR1 and CDR2 (germline): KGHSH, LQKENI. The DNA for the CDR3 is TGTGCCAGCTCTCAAACAGGGGCCCTATCCTCCTCCTACGAGCAGTACTTC. Encoded protein: CASSQTGALSSSYEQYF. The whole variable domain, filled in from reference TRBV18 and TRBJ2-7, reads NAGVMQNPRHLVRRRGQEARLRCSPMKGHSHVYWYRQLPEEGLKFMVYLQKENIIDESGMPKERFSAEFPKEGPSILRIQQVVRGDSAAYFCASSQTGALSSSYEQYFGPGTRLTVT.

The chain links TRBV7-3 to TRBJ2-2; D is perhaps TRBD2 (6 bases). Germline V gene sequence: CDR1 SGHTA, CDR2 FQGTGA. The CDR3 covers 16 residues. The V end lost 5 bases, the J end lost 2 bases, and 15 bases lay between the germline ends. Written as DNA, the CDR3 is TGTGCCAGCAGCGCTAAGGACGGGAGAAACACCGGGGAGCTGTTTTTT. Translating it yields CASSAKDGRNTGELFF.

This clone was picked up a small number of times. The chain joins TRBV19 to TRBJ1-2, with no clear D. Germline assignment: CDR1 LNHDA and CDR2 SQIVND (reference sequence). The V and J ends lost 3 bases and 6 bases respectively, with 11 bases between them. This CDR3 contains 13 residues. CDR3 protein: CASSIQGSDGYTF. In nucleotides, the CDR3 is TGTGCCAGTAGTATTCAAGGGAGCGATGGCTACACCTTC. The full variable domain, its missing parts supplied by reference TRBV19 and TRBJ1-2, is DGGITQSPKYLFRKEGQNVTLSCEQNLNHDAMYWYRQDPGQGLRLIYYSQIVNDFQKGDIAEGYSVSREKKESFPLTVTSAQKNPTAFYLCASSIQGSDGYTFGSGTRLTVV.

The chain carries TRBV9 and TRBJ2-7; 8 bases agree with TRBD1. Germline CDR1 and CDR2: SGDLS and YYNGEE. Germline trimming cut 3 bases from V and 1 base from J; bases unmatched to any gene: 9. The CDR3 covers 16 residues. The chain's CDR3 is CASSAADRVGSYEQYF. The CDR3 DNA reads as TGTGCCAGCAGCGCCGCGGACAGGGTGGGATCCTACGAGCAGTACTTC.

This clone occurred a few times. The CDR3 nucleotides are TGTGCCAGCAGCTCGGCGACAGGTGCGGGAAACACCATATATTTT. Amino acid sequence: CASSSATGAGNTIYF. The chain uses TRBV7-2 and TRBJ1-3; D perhaps matches TRBD1 (6 bases). The CDR3 runs to 15 residues. Germline V gene lookup returns CDR1 SGHTA and CDR2 FQGNSA. V lost 4 bases and J lost 4, with 14 bases in between.